Included here is one T cell receptor (beta chain) sequence, with context. Its antigen is as yet unknown. The sample belongs to a study of CXCR3-negative and CXCR3-positive naive CD8 T cells. Turning to the study itself: Roughly 140 million TRB reads were obtained in total, which works out to about 1.5 +/- 0.3 million per library. Study-wide results and limits: Naive cells that were CXCR3-positive had more hydrophobic TRB CDR3s (compared with CXCR3-negative naive cells). Whereas both naive subsets had comparably high diversity, memory CD8+ cells had much lower diversity. Naive subsets had comparable surface CD5; TCR strength was inferred from TRB CDR3 properties.

Germline V gives CDR1 LGHNA, CDR2 YSLEER. This CDR3 has 15 amino acids. Naive CD8+ T cells had a CD45RO-CCR7+CD27+CD95- phenotype. With UMI labels, 5' RACE was used to prepare the TRB cDNA libraries. TCRdb reprocessed the 5' RACE reads and stores each CDR3 protein as one record, lacking DNA. The sample data list approximately 96,000 distinct CDR3 sequences. The clonotype originates from a human donor in good health. Some clones in this sample may be carry-over from other donors' samples. Sequenced: naive CXCR3+ CD8+ T cells from blood. The subset: CD45RO-CCR7+CD27+CD95- naive CD8+ T cells expressing CXCR3 (TNR3+). The rearrangement uses TRBV4-3 and TRBJ2-1. The CDR3 loop is CASSQTSSSYNEHLF.